These 3 T cell receptor beta chains came from one sample sequenced in a study of memory CD8 T cells in hepatitis C reinfection. Sequenced by immunoSEQ multiplex PCR; TCRdb stores in-frame clones only, minus some. The sample shows 40,000 to 60,000 clones, about 90% of them seen only once. Regarding time point: pre-reinfection, 55 to 20 weeks before reinfection detection. Sorted cells were sequenced directly ex vivo without any in vitro expansion. Sequenced material: naive CD8+ T cells sorted from blood. These receptors were collected from a young man with hepatitis C virus infection.

V is TRBV28 and J is TRBJ2-7, with TRBD1 as a possible D gene (7 bases). Germline assignment: CDR1 MDHEN and CDR2 SYDVKM. V dropped 5 bases and J dropped 3 bases, with 20 bases sitting between them. The CDR3 is made up of 16 amino acids. DNA for the CDR3: TGTGCCAGCAGTCCTAGGACAGGACTAAGCATCTACGAGCAGTACTTC. This sequence encodes CASSPRTGLSIYEQYF.

The gene calls are TRBV28 and TRBJ2-2; maybe TRBD2 (7 bases). The CDR3 is made up of 14 amino acids. Germline V CDR1 and CDR2: MDHEN, SYDVKM. Trimming left V 6 bases short and J 6 bases short, with 14 bases between. The DNA for the CDR3 is TGTGCCAGCAGGCAACGAGGGGGGGCCGGGGAGCTGTTTTTT. Its translation: CASRQRGGAGELFF. The full variable domain, rest sourced from reference TRBV28 and TRBJ2-2, is DVKVTQSSRYLVKRTGEKVFLECVQDMDHENMFWYRQDPGLGLRLIYFSYDVKMKEKGDIPEGYSVSREKKERFSLILESASTNQTSMYLCASRQRGGAGELFFGEGSRLTVL.

The chain joins TRBV27 to TRBJ2-1; D is perhaps TRBD1 (6 bases). This CDR3 region has 17 residues. Per the germline V gene, CDR1 is MNHEY and CDR2 is SMNVEV (reference sequence). The V end was cut by 0 bases, the J end by 14 bases, with 26 bases between. This CDR3 reads CASSLSRTWASFPGEFF. CDR3 in DNA: TGTGCCAGCAGTTTATCGAGGACTTGGGCCAGTTTCCCAGGGGAGTTCTTC.